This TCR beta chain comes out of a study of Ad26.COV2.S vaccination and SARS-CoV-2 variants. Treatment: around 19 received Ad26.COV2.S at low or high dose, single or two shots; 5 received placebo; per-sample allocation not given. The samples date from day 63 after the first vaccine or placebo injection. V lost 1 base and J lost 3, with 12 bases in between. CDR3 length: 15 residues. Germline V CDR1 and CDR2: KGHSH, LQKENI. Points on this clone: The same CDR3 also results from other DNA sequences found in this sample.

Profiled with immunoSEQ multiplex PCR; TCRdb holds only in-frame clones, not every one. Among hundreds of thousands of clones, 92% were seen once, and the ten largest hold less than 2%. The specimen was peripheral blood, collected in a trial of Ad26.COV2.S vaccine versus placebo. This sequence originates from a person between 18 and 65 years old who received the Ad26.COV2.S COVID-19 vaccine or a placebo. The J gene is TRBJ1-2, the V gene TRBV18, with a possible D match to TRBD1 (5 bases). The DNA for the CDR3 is TGTGCCAGCTCACCACAAGGCCAGGGAGACTATGGCTACACCTTC. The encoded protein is CASSPQGQGDYGYTF.